The 5 T cell receptor beta chains listed next were all sequenced from one sample in a study of cytomegalovirus exposure and HLA in healthy donors. The data were produced by immunoSEQ multiplex PCR, yet TCRdb's version contains in-frame clones alone and is incomplete. Found here are under 150,000 clones, about 90% of them singletons; the top ten hold 1.5% to 2%. The sample was PBMCs. The receptors derive from a woman aged 18-35 years in good health and CMV-seronegative.

This sequence joins TRBV21-1 and TRBJ2-2; TRBD1, as called in the table, went unchecked against the DNA. TRBV21-1 is recorded as a pseudogene. The CDR3 sequence is 17 residues long. The CDR3 is CASSSKGGRGHTGELFF. The CDR3 bases are TGTGCCAGCAGCTCAAAGGGGGGCAGGGGGCACACCGGGGAGCTGTTTTTT.

The V gene is TRBV29-1, the J gene TRBJ1-1; 7 positions match TRBD1. The CDR3 totals 14 residues. J was trimmed by 0 bases and V by 6 bases; bases with no gene match: 7. Germline V CDR1 and CDR2: SQVTM, ANQGSEA. The CDR3 is CSVRRDSLNTEAFF. The CDR3 DNA reads as TGCAGCGTCCGAAGGGACAGCTTGAACACTGAAGCTTTCTTT.

V gene TRBV28 combines with J gene TRBJ1-2, with D unclear. The CDR3 loop spans 14 amino acids. CDR1 is MDHEN, CDR2 SYDVKM, per germline. V lost 6 bases and J lost 3, with 14 bases in between. The CDR3 reads CASRLSGVDYGYTF. CDR3 nucleotide sequence: TGTGCCAGCAGACTGTCCGGGGTGGACTATGGCTACACCTTC.

The CDR3 DNA is TGTGCCAGCAGCGCGGGGGGACAGGGTTTGGCTTGGAACTATGGCTACACCTTC. Translation gives CASSAGGQGLAWNYGYTF. This chain joins TRBV7-2 and TRBJ1-2, with 9 bases matching TRBD1. Germline V CDR1 and CDR2: SGHTA, FQGNSA. The J segment lost 2 bases and the V segment lost 5 bases, leaving 15 bases of the junction unmatched. The length of the CDR3 is 18 residues.

This clone turned up a few times. This chain connects TRBV5-4 to TRBJ1-2; 8 bases are shared with TRBD1. After removal of 4 bases from V and 3 bases from J, the junction contained 2 bases not matched to a gene. This CDR3 spans 13 amino acids. Germline assignment: CDR1 SGHNT and CDR2 YYREEE (reference sequence). CDR3 bases: TGTGCCAGCAGCCAGACAGGGGACTATGGCTACACCTTC. This gives the protein CASSQTGDYGYTF.